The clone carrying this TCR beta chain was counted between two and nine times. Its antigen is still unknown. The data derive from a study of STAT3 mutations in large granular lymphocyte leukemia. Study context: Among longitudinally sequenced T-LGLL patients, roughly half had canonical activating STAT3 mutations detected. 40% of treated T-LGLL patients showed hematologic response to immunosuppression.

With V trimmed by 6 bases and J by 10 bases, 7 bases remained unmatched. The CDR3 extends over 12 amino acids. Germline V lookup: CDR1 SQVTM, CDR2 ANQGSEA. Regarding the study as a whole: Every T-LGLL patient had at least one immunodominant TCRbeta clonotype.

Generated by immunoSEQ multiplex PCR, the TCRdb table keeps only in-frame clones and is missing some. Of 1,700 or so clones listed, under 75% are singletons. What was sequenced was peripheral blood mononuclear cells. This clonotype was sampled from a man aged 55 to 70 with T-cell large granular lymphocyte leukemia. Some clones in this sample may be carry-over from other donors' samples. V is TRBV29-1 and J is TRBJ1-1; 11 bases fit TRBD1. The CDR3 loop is CSVRGQGDGAFF. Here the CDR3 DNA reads TGCAGCGTCCGGGGACAGGGGGATGGAGCTTTCTTT.